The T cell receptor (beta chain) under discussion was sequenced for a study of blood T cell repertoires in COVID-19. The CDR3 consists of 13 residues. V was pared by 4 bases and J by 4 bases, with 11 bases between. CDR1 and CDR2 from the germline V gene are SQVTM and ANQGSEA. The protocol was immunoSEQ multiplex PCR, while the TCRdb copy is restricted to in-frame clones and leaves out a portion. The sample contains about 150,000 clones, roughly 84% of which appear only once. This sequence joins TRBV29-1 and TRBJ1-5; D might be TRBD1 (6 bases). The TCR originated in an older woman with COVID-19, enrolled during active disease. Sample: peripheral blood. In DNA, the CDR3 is TGCAGCGTTGGGGGTCAGGGGAATCAGCCCCAGCATTTT. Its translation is CSVGGQGNQPQHF.